This T cell receptor (beta chain) was sequenced during a study of T-cell memory formation after mild COVID-19. Study at large: Largely, the TCR clusters proved donor specific.

Trimming cost V 4 bases and J 4 bases, with 12 bases left between them. The CDR3 extends over 14 amino acids. Germline assignment: CDR1 MNHNY and CDR2 SVGAGI (reference sequence). Study results and caveats: Clones that contracted from day 15 to 85 had balanced CD4/CD8; later expanders were CD4+ biased. Contracting CD4+ clones lay largely in CM and EM, with CD8+ ones residing in EMRA.

The table lists this clonotype with a few counts. Its specificity is not known. 5'RACE primed at constant segments yielded TCR alpha and TCR beta cDNA libraries bearing sample barcodes and UMIs. TCRdb passed the 5' RACE reads through MiXCR, listing each CDR3 protein once. Here the sample spans 340,000 or so distinct CDR3 sequences, 10% to 15% being singletons. The receptor was derived from a man younger than 35 who had mild COVID-19 (a few samples of this study predate the infection). Cell type and time point are not known. Material: PBMCs or a T cell subset sorted from them (not recorded which). The V and J genes are TRBV6-6 and TRBJ2-3, with unresolved D. For the CDR3, the DNA is TGTGCCAGCAGTTCAGTACAGCACTCAGATACGCAGTATTTT. This codes for CASSSVQHSDTQYF.